One sample yielded the 14 T cell receptor beta chains listed below, sequenced in a study of technical replicates of blood from several donors. This table comes from immunoSEQ multiplex PCR, and its TCRdb copy is limited to in-frame clones, with some not included. The table lists around 83,000 clones, 94% of them singletons. The material sequenced was T cells isolated from PBMCs. The receptors originated from a human donor in good health.

The chain has TRBV19 and TRBJ1-4; 8 bases are a match to TRBD1. Germline CDR1 is LNHDA and CDR2 is SQIVND (reference sequence). CDR3 length: 18 residues. The V and J ends lost 8 bases and 5 bases, in that order; junction bases with no gene match: 19. The CDR3 loop reads CASANNQRPGQVNEKLFF. CDR3 DNA sequence: TGTGCCAGTGCAAATAACCAACGACCGGGACAGGTGAATGAAAAACTGTTTTTT.

This clone was picked up one time. The chain employs TRBV27 and TRBJ1-5; TRBD1 might be the D (6 bases). The CDR3 has 15 amino acids. CDR1 is MNHEY, CDR2 SMNVEV, per germline (reference sequence). V shed 3 bases and J shed 4 bases, with 13 bases lying between them. This CDR3 reads CASSLFSGDNQPQHF. The CDR3 coding sequence is TGTGCCAGCAGTTTGTTTTCAGGGGATAATCAGCCCCAGCATTTT.

The V call is TRBV27, the J call TRBJ2-7, with a weak D call TRBD2 (5 bases). V gave up 6 bases and J gave up 5 bases, with 20 bases separating them. Germline lookup yields CDR1 MNHEY and CDR2 SMNVEV (reference sequence). This CDR3 spans 15 amino acids. CDR3 nucleotides: TGTGCCAGCAGCCTTTCGAGGCCTAGCACCGACGAGCAGTACTTC. Translated, it gives CASSLSRPSTDEQYF.

The chain recombines TRBV5-1 with TRBJ2-1; D not certain. The ends were cut back, 0 bases at V and 6 bases at J, with 10 bases in the middle. Germline V gives CDR1 SGHRS, CDR2 YFSETQ. This CDR3 region has 14 residues. CDR3 in DNA: TGCGCCAGCAGCTTGGGTCTAGACCCCAATGAGCAGTTCTTC. Its translation: CASSLGLDPNEQFF.

V and J are TRBV25-1 and TRBJ2-2; TRBD2 might be the D (5 bases). CDR3 length equals 16 residues. Germline values: CDR1 MGHDK, CDR2 SYGVNS. Deletions cut 6 bases from V and 0 bases from J, with 14 bases between. The CDR3 region is CASSKSGSTNTGELFF. The CDR3 region has the DNA TGTGCCAGCAGCAAATCGGGGAGTACGAACACCGGGGAGCTGTTTTTT.

This chain links TRBV27 with TRBJ2-5; D unclear. Germline V gene lookup returns CDR1 MNHEY and CDR2 SMNVEV (reference sequence). This CDR3 region has 17 residues. Trimming removed 3 bases from V and 5 bases from J, with 22 bases in between. The CDR3 reads CASSFGPLEDGWETQYF. The DNA of the CDR3 is TGTGCCAGCAGTTTTGGGCCCCTGGAAGATGGGTGGGAGACCCAGTACTTC.

This chain links TRBV5-1 with TRBJ1-2; no clear D gene. The ends were cut back, 3 bases at V and 7 bases at J, with 16 bases in the middle. This CDR3 is 14 amino acids long. Germline CDR1 and CDR2: SGHRS and YFSETQ. The CDR3 region is CASSSEAVKGGYTF. The CDR3 coding sequence is TGCGCCAGCAGCTCGGAGGCGGTTAAGGGTGGCTACACCTTC.

V is TRBV7-2 and J is TRBJ2-1; 8 bases align to TRBD1. Losses at the gene ends were 7 bases for V and 10 bases for J; bases not matched to a gene: 6. The germline V gene encodes CDR1 SGHTA and CDR2 FQGNSA. CDR3 length equals 12 residues. CDR3 in DNA: TGTGCCAGCACCATAGACAGGGGAGAGCAGTTCTTC. Encoded protein: CASTIDRGEQFF. The full variable domain, with the rest looked up from reference TRBV7-2 and TRBJ2-1, is GAGVSQSPSNKVTEKGKDVELRCDPISGHTALYWYRQSLGQGLEFLIYFQGNSAPDKSGLPSDRFSAERTGGSVSTLTIQRTQQEDSAVYLCASTIDRGEQFFGPGTRLTVL.

The chain recombines TRBV5-8 with TRBJ1-5, with TRBD1 identical over 7 bases. V was clipped by 2 bases and J by 3 bases; unmatched bases: 5. This CDR3 is 15 amino acids long. CDR1 SGHTS and CDR2 YDEGEE come from the germline V gene. The CDR3 is CASSFWQGDNQPQHF. The CDR3 nucleotides read TGTGCCAGCAGCTTTTGGCAGGGGGACAATCAGCCCCAGCATTTT. Using reference TRBV5-8 and TRBJ1-5 for the parts outside the CDR3, the full variable domain is EAGVTQSPTHLIKTRGQQATLRCSPISGHTSVYWYQQALGLGLQFLLWYDEGEERNRGNFPPRFSGRQFPNYSSELNVNALELEDSALYLCASSFWQGDNQPQHFGDGTRLSIL.

The V call is TRBV28, the J call TRBJ2-7; D not resolved. V was trimmed by 1 base and J by 5 bases, leaving 3 bases between them. Germline CDR1 and CDR2: MDHEN and SYDVKM. The CDR3 has 11 amino acids. The CDR3 DNA is TGTGCCAGCAGTTTATCCAACGAGCAGTACTTC. This translates into CASSLSNEQYF.

The J gene is TRBJ2-2, the V gene TRBV6-6; D remains unclear. The germline V and J ends were trimmed by 0 bases and 5 bases, with 4 bases remaining between them. Germline CDR1 MNHNY, CDR2 SVGAGI (reference sequence). This CDR3 is 13 amino acids long. CDR3 residues: CASSYSSTGELFF. CDR3 bases: TGTGCCAGCAGTTACTCGAGTACCGGGGAGCTGTTTTTT.

Only a few counts were recorded for this clone. The rearrangement uses TRBV4-1 and TRBJ1-5, with 10 bases that match TRBD1. The CDR3 is made up of 16 amino acids. CDR1 MGHRA and CDR2 YSYEKL come from the germline V gene. V shed 1 base, J shed 6 bases, and the junction held 6 bases outside the gene matches. The CDR3 bases are TGCGCCAGCAGCCAAGGGCCGGGACAGGGGAGTCAGCCCCAGCATTTT. Amino acid sequence: CASSQGPGQGSQPQHF.

This chain uses TRBV30 with TRBJ1-1; TRBD1 matches at 8 bases. The CDR3 is 15 residues long. The germline gives CDR1 GTSNPN, CDR2 SVGIG (reference sequence). V shed 3 bases, J shed 5 bases, and the junction held 11 bases outside the gene matches. This CDR3 is CAWSPVGQGWTEAFF. Written as DNA, the CDR3 is TGTGCCTGGAGCCCCGTCGGACAGGGTTGGACTGAAGCTTTCTTT.

The V gene is TRBV7-8, the J gene TRBJ2-7, with 8 positions matching TRBD2. V gave up 1 base and J gave up 6 bases; unmatched junction bases: 14. In germline, CDR1 is SGHVS, CDR2 FQNEAQ. This CDR3 is built from 17 residues. In DNA form, the CDR3 reads TGTGCCAGCAGCTTAGATGGTACGGAACTAGCGGTTTTCGAGCAGTACTTC. This gives the protein CASSLDGTELAVFEQYF.